The clone carrying this TCR beta chain came up once. Its antigen is not known. Generated by immunoSEQ multiplex PCR, the TCRdb table keeps only in-frame clones and is missing some. The sample consists of 10,000 to 12,000 clones, almost 70% of them appearing once. The CDR3 has 17 residues. Trimming cost V 1 base and J 7 bases, with 20 bases left between them. CDR1 and CDR2 from the germline V gene are SGHAT and FQNNGV. This sample is drawn from a study of CD4+ T cells in melanoma. General study points: CD8+ T cell, macrophage and B cell function reportedly correlated with neoantigen-specific CD4+ T cells. Reportedly, melanoma neoantigen-specific CD4+ T cells showed varied differentiation states.

This TCR was recovered from a human donor with melanoma. Sequenced input: cells from a culture (not recorded whether cultured in vitro). The rearrangement joins TRBV11-2 to TRBJ2-1, with D perhaps TRBD2 (6 bases). DNA for the CDR3: TGTGCCAGCAGCTTAGGGCGCGGGGTCGATCGTAATAATGAGCAGTTCTTC. Encoded protein: CASSLGRGVDRNNEQFF.